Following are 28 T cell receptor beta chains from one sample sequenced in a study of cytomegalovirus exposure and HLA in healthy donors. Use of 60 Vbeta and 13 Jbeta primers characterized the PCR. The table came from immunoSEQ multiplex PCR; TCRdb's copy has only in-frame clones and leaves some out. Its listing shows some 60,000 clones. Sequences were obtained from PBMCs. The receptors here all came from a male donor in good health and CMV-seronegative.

The CDR3 reads CASSEDVEGNTIYF. The CDR3 coding sequence is TGTGCCAGCAGTGAAGATGTAGAAGGAAACACCATATATTTT. The chain has TRBV6-5 and TRBJ1-3; no clear D. V was shortened by 5 bases and J by 4 bases, with 12 bases between the two germline ends. The CDR3 is 14 amino acids. In germline, CDR1 is MNHEY, CDR2 SVGAGI.

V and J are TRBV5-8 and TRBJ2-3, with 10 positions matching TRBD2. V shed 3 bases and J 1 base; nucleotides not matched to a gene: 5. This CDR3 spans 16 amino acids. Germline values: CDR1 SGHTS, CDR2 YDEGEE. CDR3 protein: CASSSLAGAGTDTQYF. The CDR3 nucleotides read TGTGCCAGCAGCTCGCTAGCGGGAGCTGGCACAGATACGCAGTATTTT.

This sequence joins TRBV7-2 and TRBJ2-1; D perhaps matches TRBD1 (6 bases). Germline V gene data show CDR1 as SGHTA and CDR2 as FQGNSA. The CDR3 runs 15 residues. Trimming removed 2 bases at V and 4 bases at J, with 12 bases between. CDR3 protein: CASSLRTGPYNEQFF. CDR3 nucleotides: TGTGCCAGCAGCTTAAGAACAGGGCCTTACAATGAGCAGTTCTTC.

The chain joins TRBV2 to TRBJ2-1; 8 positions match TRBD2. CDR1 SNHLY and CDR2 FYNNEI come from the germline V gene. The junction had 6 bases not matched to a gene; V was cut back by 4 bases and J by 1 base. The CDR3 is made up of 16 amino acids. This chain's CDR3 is CASSGPGGPSYNEQFF. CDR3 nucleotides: TGTGCCAGCAGTGGGCCGGGGGGGCCGTCCTACAATGAGCAGTTCTTC.

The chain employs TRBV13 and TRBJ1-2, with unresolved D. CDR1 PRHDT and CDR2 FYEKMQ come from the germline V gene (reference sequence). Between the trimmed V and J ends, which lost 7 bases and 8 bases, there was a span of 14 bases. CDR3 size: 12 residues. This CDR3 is CASTGSLWGYTF. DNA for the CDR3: TGTGCCAGCACGGGGAGTCTGTGGGGCTACACCTTC.

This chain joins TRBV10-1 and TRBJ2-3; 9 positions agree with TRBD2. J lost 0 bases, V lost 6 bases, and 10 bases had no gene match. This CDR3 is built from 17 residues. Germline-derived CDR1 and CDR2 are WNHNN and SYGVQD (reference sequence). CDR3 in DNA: TGCGCCAGCAGGGTAGTCTTAGCGGGGGAAAGCACAGATACGCAGTATTTT. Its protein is CASRVVLAGESTDTQYF.

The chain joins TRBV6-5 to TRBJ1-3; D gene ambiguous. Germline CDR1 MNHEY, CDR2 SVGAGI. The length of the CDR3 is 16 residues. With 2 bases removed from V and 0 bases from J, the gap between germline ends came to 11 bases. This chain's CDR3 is CASSYDGGSSGNTIYF. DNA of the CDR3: TGTGCCAGCAGTTACGACGGAGGGAGCTCTGGAAACACCATATATTTT.

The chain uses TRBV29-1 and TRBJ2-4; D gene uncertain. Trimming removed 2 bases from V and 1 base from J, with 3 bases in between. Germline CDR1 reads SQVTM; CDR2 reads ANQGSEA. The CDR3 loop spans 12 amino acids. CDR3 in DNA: TGCAGCGTTGAATCGGCCAAAAACATTCAGTACTTC. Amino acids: CSVESAKNIQYF.

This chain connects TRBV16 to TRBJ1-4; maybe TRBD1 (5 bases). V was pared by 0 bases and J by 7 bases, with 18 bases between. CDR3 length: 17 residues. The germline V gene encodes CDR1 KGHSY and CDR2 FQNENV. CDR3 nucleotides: TGTGCCAGCAGCCAATCCTGGGGGGTCATGATTGGTGAAAAACTGTTTTTT. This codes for CASSQSWGVMIGEKLFF.

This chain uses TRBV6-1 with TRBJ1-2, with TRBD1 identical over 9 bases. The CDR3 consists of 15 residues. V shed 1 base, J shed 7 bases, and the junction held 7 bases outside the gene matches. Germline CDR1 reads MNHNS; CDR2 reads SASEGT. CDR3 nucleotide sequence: TGTGCCAGCAGTGAAGTAGGGACAGGGTCTGCTGGCTACACCTTC. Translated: CASSEVGTGSAGYTF.

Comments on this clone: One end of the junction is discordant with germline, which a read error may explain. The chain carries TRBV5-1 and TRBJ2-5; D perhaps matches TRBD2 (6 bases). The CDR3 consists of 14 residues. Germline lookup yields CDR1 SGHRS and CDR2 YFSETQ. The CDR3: CASSLGRGGEAQYF. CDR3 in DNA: TGCGCCAGCAGCTTGGGTCGGGGAGGAGAGGCCCAGTACTTC.

The CDR3 DNA sequence: TGTGCCAGCAGCTTAGCGATGCGACACCCCTCTGGGGCCAACGTCCTGACTTTC. Translated, it gives CASSLAMRHPSGANVLTF. The chain joins TRBV7-9 to TRBJ2-6; D unresolved. This CDR3 comprises 18 residues. CDR1 SEHNR and CDR2 FQNEAQ come from the germline V gene (reference sequence). V lost 0 bases to trimming and J lost 0 bases, with 12 bases between them.

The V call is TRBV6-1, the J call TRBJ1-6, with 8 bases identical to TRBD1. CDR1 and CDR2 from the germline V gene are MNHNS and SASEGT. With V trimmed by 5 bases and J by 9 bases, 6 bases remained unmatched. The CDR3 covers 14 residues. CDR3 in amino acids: CASSSQGAVSPLHF. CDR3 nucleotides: TGTGCCAGCAGTAGTCAGGGGGCAGTTTCACCCCTCCACTTT.

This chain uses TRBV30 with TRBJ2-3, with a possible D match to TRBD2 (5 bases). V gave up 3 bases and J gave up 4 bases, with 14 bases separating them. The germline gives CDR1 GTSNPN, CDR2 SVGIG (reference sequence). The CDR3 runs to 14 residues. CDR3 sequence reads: CAWRLLGEADTQYF. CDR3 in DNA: TGTGCCTGGAGGTTGTTGGGAGAGGCAGATACGCAGTATTTT.

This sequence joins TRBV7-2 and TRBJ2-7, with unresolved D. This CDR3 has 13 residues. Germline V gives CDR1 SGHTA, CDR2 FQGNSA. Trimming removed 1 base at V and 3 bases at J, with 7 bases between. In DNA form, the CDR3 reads TGTGCCAGCAGCTTAGTACGTAGCTACGAGCAGTACTTC. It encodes CASSLVRSYEQYF.

This CDR3 is CASSLGGSRAYEQYF. As DNA, the CDR3 is TGTGCCAGCAGCTTAGGCGGGAGCCGCGCCTACGAGCAGTACTTC. The gene calls are TRBV7-3 and TRBJ2-7, with 7 positions matching TRBD2. Germline-derived CDR1 and CDR2 are SGHTA and FQGTGA. The CDR3 sequence is 15 residues long. J lost 2 bases, V lost 2 bases, and 6 bases had no gene match.

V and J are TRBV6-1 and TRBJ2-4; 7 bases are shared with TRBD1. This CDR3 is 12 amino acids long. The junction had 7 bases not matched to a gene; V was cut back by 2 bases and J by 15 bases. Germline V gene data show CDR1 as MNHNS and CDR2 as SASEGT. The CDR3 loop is CASSENRGVGYF. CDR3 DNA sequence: TGTGCCAGCAGTGAAAACAGGGGCGTAGGGTACTTC.

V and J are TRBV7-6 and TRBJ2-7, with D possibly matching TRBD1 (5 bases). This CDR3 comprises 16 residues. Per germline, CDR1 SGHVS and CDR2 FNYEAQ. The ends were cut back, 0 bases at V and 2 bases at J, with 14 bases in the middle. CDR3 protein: CASSLAHQGRAYEQYF. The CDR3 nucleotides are TGTGCCAGCAGCTTAGCGCACCAGGGTAGGGCCTACGAGCAGTACTTC. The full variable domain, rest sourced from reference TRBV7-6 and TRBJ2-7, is GAGVSQSPRYKVTKRGQDVALRCDPISGHVSLYWYRQALGQGPEFLTYFNYEAQQDKSGLPNDRFSAERPEGSISTLTIQRTEQRDSAMYRCASSLAHQGRAYEQYFGPGTRLTVT.

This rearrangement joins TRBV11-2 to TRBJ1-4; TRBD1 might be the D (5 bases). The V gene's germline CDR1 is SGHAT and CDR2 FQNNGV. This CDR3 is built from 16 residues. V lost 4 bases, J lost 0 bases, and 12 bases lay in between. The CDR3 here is CASSSQQGATNEKLFF. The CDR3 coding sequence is TGTGCCAGCAGCTCTCAGCAGGGTGCAACTAATGAAAAACTGTTTTTT.

This CDR3 reads CSVDGLAGGGTGELFF. The CDR3 nucleotides are TGCAGCGTTGACGGATTAGCGGGAGGGGGCACCGGGGAGCTGTTTTTT. The rearrangement joins TRBV29-1 to TRBJ2-2; the match to TRBD2 covers 11 bases. The germline CDR1 and CDR2 sequences are SQVTM and ANQGSEA. There are 16 residues in the CDR3. V dropped 3 bases and J dropped 4; count of bases not matched to a gene: 7.

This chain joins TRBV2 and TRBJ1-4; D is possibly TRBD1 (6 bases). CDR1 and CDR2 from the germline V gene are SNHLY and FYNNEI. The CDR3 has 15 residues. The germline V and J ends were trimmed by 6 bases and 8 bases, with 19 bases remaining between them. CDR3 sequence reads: CASSPRGGGYEKLFF. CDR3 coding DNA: TGTGCCAGCAGCCCCCGAGGGGGGGGTTACGAAAAACTGTTTTTT.

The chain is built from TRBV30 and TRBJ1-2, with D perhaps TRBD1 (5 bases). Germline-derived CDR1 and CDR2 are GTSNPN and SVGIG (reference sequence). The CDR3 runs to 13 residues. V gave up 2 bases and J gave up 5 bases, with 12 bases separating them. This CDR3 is CAWSTIDSYGYTF. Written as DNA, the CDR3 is TGTGCCTGGAGTACCATCGACAGTTATGGCTACACCTTC.

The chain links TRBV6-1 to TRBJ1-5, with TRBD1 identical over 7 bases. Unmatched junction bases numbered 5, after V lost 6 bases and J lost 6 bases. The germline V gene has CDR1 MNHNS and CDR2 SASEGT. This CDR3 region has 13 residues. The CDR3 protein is CASSETGSQPQHF. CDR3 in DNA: TGTGCCAGCAGCGAGACAGGGAGTCAGCCCCAGCATTTT.

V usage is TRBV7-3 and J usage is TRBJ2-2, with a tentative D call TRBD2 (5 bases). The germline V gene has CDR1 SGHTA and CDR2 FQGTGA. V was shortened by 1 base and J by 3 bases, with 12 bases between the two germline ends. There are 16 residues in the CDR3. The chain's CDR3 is CASSLRRGADTGELFF. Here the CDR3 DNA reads TGTGCCAGCAGCTTAAGACGGGGTGCCGACACCGGGGAGCTGTTTTTT.

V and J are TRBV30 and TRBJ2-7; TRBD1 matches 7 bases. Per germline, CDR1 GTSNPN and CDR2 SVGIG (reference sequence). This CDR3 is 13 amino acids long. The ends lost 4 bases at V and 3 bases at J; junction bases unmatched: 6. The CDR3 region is CAWISRDSYEQYF. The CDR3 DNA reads TGTGCCTGGATCTCTCGGGACAGCTACGAGCAGTACTTC.

The CDR3 DNA is TGTGCCAGCTCACCAAGGGGGATTTCCGGAAACACCATATATTTT. Translating gives CASSPRGISGNTIYF. This chain links TRBV18 with TRBJ1-3, with a tentative D call TRBD1 (6 bases). Germline CDR1 and CDR2: KGHSH and LQKENI. This CDR3 has 15 amino acids. The V end lost 2 bases, the J end lost 4 bases, and 12 bases lay between the germline ends.

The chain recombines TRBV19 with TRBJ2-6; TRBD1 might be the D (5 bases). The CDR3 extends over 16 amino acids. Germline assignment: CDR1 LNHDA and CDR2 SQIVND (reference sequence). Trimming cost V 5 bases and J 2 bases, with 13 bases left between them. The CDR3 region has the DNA TGTGCCAGTAGTGCCGATGACAGTACTGGGGCCAACGTCCTGACTTTC. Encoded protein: CASSADDSTGANVLTF.

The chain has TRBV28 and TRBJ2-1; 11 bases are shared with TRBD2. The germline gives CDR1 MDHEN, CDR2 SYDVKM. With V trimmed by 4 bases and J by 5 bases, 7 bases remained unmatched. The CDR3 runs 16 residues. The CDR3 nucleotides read TGTGCCAGCAGTTCCAAGACTAGCGGGGTCGACAATGAGCAGTTCTTC. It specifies CASSSKTSGVDNEQFF.